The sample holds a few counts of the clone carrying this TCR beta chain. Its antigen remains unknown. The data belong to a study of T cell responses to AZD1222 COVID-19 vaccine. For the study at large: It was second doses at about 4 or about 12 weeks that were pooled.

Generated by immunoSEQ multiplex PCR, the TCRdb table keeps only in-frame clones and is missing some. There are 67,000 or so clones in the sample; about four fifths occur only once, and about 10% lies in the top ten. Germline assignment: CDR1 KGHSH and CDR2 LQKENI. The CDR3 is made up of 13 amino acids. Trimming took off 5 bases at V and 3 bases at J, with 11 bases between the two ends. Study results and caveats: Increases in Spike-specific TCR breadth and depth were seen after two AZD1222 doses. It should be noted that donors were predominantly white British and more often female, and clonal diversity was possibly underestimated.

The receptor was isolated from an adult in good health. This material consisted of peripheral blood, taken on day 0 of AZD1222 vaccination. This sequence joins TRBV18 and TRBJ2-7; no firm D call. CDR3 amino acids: CASSLVPFYEQYF. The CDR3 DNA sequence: TGTGCCAGCTCATTAGTACCATTCTACGAGCAGTACTTC. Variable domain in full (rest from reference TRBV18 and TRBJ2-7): NAGVMQNPRHLVRRRGQEARLRCSPMKGHSHVYWYRQLPEEGLKFMVYLQKENIIDESGMPKERFSAEFPKEGPSILRIQQVVRGDSAAYFCASSLVPFYEQYFGPGTRLTVT.